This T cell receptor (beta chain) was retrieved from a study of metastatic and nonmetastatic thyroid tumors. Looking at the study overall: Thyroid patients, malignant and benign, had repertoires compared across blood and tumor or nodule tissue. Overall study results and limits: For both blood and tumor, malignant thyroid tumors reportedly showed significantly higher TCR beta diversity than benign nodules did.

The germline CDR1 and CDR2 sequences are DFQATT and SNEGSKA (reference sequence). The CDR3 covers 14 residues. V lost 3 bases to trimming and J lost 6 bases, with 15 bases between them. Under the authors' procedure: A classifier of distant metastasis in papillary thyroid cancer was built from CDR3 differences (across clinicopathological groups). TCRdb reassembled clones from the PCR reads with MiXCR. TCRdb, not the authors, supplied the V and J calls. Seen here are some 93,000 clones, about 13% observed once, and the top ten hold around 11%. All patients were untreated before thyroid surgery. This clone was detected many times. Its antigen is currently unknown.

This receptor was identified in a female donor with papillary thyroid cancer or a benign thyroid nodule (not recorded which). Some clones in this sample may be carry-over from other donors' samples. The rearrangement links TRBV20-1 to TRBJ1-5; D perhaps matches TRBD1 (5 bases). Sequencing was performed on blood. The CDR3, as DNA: TGCAGTGCTAGGTCGAGGGGAAGGGTTCAGCCCCAGCATTTT. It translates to CSARSRGRVQPQHF.